This T cell receptor (beta chain) was profiled in a study of blood T cell repertoires in COVID-19. As for the study in general: Nucleic acid was either cDNA or gDNA, and it came from T cells, B-cell-depleted T cells, or PBMCs.

Germline V gene data show CDR1 as SGHNT and CDR2 as YENEEA. CDR3 length: 16 residues. The ends were cut back, 5 bases at V and 0 bases at J, with 14 bases in the middle. Generated by immunoSEQ multiplex PCR, the TCRdb table keeps only in-frame clones and is missing some. This sample has 450,000 or so clones, with 90% found just once. The chain has TRBV11-3 and TRBJ1-3; D perhaps matches TRBD1 (5 bases). The receptor was isolated from a man aged 18 to 35 who had recovered from COVID-19. The sequencing sample was made of PBMCs or T cells enriched from blood (not recorded which). CDR3 sequence: CASSPPTGTSGNTIYF. CDR3 bases: TGTGCCAGCAGCCCCCCAACAGGAACCTCTGGAAACACCATATATTTT.